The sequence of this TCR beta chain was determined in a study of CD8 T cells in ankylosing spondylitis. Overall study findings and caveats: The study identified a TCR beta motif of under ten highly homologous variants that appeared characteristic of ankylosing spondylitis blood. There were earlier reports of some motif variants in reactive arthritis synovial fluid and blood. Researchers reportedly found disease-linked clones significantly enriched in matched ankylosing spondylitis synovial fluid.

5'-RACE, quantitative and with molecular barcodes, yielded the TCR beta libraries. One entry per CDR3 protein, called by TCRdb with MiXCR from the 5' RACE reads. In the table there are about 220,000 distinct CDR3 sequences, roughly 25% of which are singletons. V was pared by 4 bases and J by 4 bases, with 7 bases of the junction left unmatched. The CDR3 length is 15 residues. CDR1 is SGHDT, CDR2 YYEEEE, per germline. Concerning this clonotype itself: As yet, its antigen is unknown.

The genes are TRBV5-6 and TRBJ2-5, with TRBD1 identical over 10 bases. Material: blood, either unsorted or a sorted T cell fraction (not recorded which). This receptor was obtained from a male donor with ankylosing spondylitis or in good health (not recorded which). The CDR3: CASSGTGTGVETQYF. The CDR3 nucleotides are TGTGCCAGCAGCGGAACCGGGACAGGGGTAGAGACCCAGTACTTC.